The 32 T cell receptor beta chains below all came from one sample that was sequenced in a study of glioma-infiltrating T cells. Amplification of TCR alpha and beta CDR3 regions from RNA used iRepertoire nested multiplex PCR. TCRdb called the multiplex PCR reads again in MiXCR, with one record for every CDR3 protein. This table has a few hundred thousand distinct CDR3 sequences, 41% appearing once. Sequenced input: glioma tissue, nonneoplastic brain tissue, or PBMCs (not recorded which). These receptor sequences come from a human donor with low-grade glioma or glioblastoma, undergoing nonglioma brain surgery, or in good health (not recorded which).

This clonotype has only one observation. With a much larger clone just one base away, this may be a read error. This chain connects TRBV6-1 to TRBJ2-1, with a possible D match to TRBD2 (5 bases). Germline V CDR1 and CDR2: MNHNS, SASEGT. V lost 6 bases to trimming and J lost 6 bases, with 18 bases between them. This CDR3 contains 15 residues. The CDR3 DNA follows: TGTGCCAGCAGCACCATAGGGAGAGCCTTCAATGAGCAGTTCTTC. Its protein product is CASSTIGRAFNEQFF.

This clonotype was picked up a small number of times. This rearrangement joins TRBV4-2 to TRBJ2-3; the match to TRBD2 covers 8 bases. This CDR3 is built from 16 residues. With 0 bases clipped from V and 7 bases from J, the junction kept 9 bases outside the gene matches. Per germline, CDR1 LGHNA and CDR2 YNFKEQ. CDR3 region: CASSQDLAGGVYTQYF. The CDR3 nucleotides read TGTGCCAGCAGCCAAGATCTTGCGGGAGGTGTATATACGCAGTATTTT.

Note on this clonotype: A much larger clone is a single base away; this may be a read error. CDR3 residues: CASMTHSNQPQHF. The CDR3 DNA is TGTGCCAGCATGACACATAGCAATCAGCCCCAGCATTTT. The gene calls are TRBV6-6 and TRBJ1-5, with D unresolved. Germline CDR1 MNHNY, CDR2 SVGAGI (reference sequence). V was trimmed by 7 bases and J by 0 bases, leaving 7 bases between them. This CDR3 has 13 residues.

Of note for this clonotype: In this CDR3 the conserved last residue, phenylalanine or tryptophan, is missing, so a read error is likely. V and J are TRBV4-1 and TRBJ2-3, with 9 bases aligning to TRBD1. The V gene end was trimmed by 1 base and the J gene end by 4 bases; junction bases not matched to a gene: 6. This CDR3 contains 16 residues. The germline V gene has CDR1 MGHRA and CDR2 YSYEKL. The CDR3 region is CASSQVDRGASDTQYS. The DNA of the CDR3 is TGCGCCAGCAGCCAAGTGGACAGGGGAGCTTCAGATACGCAGTATTCT.

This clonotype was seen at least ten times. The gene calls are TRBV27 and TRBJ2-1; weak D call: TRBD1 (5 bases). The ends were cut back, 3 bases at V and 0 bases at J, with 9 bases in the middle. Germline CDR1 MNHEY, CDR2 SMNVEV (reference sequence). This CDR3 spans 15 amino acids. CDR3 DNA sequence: TGTGCCAGCAGTTTTTCAGGGTTCTCCTACAATGAGCAGTTCTTC. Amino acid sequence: CASSFSGFSYNEQFF.

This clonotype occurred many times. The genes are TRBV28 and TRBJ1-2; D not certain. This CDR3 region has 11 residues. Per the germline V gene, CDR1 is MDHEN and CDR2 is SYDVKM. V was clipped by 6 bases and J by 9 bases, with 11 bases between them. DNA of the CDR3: TGTGCCAGCAGCCGGGCCAGTAGCTACACCTTC. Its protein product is CASSRASSYTF.

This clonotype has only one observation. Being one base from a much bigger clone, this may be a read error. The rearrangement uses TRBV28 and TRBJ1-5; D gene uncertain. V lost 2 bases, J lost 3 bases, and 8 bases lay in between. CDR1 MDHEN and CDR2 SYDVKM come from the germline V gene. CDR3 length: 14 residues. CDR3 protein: CASSLRYTNQPQHF. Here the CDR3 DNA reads TGTGCCAGCAGTTTACGATATACCAATCAGCCCCAGCATTTT.

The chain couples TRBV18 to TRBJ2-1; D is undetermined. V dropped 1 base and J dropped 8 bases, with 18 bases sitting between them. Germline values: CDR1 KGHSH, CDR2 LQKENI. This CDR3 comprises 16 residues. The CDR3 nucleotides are TGTGCCAGCTCACCACAACCCAGCGCGATAGGGTATGAGCAGTTCTTC. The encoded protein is CASSPQPSAIGYEQFF.

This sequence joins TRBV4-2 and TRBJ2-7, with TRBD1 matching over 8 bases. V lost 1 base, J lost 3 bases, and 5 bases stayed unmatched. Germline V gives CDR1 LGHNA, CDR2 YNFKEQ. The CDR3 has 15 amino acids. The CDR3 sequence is CASSQADRAHYEQYF. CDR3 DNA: TGTGCCAGCAGCCAAGCGGACAGGGCGCACTACGAGCAGTACTTC.

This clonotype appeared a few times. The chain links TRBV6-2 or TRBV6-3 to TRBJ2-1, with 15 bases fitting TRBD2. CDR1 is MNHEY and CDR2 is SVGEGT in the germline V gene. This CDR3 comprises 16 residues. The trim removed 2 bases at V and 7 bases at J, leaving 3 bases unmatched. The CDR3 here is CASSYRGLAGGNEQFF. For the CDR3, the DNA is TGTGCCAGCAGTTACCGGGGACTAGCGGGAGGAAATGAGCAGTTCTTC.

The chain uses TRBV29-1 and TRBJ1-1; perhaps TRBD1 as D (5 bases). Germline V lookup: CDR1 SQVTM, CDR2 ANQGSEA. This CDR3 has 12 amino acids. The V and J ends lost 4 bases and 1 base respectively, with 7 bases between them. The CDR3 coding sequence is TGCAGCGTTGGCAGGGCGAACACTGAAGCTTTCTTT. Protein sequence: CSVGRANTEAFF.

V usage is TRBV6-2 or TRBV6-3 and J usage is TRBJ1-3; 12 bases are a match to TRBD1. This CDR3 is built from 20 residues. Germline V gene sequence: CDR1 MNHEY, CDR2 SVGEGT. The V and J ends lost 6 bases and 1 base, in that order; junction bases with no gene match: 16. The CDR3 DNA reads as TGTGCCAGCAGACCACCGGGACAGGGGGCGAGAATACGATCTGGAAACACCATATATTTT. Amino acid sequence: CASRPPGQGARIRSGNTIYF.

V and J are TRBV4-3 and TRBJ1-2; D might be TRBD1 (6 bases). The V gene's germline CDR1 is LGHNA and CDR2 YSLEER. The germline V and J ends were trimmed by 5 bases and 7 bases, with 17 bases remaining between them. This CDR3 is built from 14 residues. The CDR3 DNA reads TGCGCCAGCAGCGAACAGGGCCAGCTCAGTGGCTACACCTTC. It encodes CASSEQGQLSGYTF.

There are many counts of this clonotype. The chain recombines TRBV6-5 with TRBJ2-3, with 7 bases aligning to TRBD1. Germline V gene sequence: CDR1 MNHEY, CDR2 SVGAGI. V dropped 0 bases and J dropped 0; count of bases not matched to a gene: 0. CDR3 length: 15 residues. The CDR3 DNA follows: TGTGCCAGCAGTTACTCGACAGGGAGCACAGATACGCAGTATTTT. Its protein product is CASSYSTGSTDTQYF.

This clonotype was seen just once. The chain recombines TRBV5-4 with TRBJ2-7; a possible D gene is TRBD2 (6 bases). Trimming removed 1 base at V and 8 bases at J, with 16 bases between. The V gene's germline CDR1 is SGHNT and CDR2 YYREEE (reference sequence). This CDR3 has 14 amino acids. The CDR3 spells CASSLIRDSNKQYF. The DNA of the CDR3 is TGTGCCAGCAGCTTGATCCGGGACTCCAACAAGCAGTACTTC. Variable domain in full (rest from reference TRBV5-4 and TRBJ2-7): ETGVTQSPTHLIKTRGQQVTLRCSSQSGHNTVSWYQQALGQGPQFIFQYYREEENGRGNFPPRFSGLQFPNYSSELNVNALELDDSALYLCASSLIRDSNKQYFGPGTRLTVT.

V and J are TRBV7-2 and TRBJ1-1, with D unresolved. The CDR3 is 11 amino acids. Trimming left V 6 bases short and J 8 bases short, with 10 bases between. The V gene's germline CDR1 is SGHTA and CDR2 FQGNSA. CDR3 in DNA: TGTGCCAGCAGACAGAGGCTGGAAGCTTTCTTT. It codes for CASRQRLEAFF. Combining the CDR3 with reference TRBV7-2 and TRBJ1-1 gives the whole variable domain GAGVSQSPSNKVTEKGKDVELRCDPISGHTALYWYRQSLGQGLEFLIYFQGNSAPDKSGLPSDRFSAERTGGSVSTLTIQRTQQEDSAVYLCASRQRLEAFFGQGTRLTVV.

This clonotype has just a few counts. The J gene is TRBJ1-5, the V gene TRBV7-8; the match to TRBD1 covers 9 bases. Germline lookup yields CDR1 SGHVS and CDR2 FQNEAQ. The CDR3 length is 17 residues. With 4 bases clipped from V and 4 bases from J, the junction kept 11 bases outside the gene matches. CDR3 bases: TGTGCCAGCAGCTCACCTACTGGGACAGGGCCTAATCAGCCCCAGCATTTT. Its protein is CASSSPTGTGPNQPQHF.

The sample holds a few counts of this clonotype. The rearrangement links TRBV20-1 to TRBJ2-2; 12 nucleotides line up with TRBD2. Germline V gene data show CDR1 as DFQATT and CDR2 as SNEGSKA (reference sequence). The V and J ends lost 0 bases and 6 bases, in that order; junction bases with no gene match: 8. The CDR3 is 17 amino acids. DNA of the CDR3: TGCAGTGCTAGAGATCCGAGACTAGCGGGAGACCCCGGGGAGCTGTTTTTT. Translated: CSARDPRLAGDPGELFF.

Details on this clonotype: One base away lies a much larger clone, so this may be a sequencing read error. The CDR3 is CASSLTADYDQYF. The CDR3 nucleotides are TGTGCCAGCAGTTTAACGGCGGATTACGATCAGTACTTC. The V call is TRBV27, the J call TRBJ2-7; D is undetermined. CDR1 is MNHEY, CDR2 SMNVEV, per germline (reference sequence). This CDR3 spans 13 amino acids.

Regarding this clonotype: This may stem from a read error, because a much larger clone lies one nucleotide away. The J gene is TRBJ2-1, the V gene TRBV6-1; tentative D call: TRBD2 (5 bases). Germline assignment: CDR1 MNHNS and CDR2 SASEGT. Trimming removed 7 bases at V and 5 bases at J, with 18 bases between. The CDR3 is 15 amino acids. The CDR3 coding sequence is TGTGCCAGCATATTTGCCAGAGAGGGAAACAATGAGCAGTTCTTC. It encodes CASIFAREGNNEQFF.

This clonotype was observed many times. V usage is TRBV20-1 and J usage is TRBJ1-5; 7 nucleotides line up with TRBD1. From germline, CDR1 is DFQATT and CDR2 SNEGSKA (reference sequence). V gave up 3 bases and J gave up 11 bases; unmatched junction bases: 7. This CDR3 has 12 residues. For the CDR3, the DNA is TGCAGTGCTAGGGGGGACAGATCATCCCAGCATTTT. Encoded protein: CSARGDRSSQHF.

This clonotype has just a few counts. The CDR3 nucleotides read TGTGCCAGCAGTCCGAGGGGGCAAGCAGATACGCAGTATTTT. Protein sequence: CASSPRGQADTQYF. The genes are TRBV7-3 and TRBJ2-3; 7 nucleotides agree with TRBD1. Germline trimming cut 6 bases from V and 4 bases from J; bases unmatched to any gene: 7. In germline, CDR1 is SGHTA, CDR2 FQGTGA. The CDR3 runs 14 residues.

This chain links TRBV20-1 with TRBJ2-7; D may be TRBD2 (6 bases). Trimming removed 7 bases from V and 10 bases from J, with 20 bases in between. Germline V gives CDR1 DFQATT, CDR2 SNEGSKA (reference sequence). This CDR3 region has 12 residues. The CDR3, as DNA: TGCAGTGTCGCGGGACCGGGGTTGGAACAGTACTTC. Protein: CSVAGPGLEQYF.

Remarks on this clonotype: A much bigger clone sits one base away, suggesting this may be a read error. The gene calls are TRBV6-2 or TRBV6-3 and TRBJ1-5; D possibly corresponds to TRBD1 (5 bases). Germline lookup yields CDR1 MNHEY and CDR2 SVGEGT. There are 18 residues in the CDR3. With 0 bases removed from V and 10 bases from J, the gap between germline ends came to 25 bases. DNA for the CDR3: TGTGCCAGCAGTTACTCTGACCGGTTACAGGCCCGCTGGGGTCCCCAGCATTTT. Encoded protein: CASSYSDRLQARWGPQHF.

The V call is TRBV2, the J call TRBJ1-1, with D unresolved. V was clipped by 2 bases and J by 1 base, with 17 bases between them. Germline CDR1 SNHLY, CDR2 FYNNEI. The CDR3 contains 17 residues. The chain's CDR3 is CASSESRYPPWNTEAFF. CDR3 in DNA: TGTGCCAGCAGTGAATCGCGCTATCCCCCTTGGAACACTGAAGCTTTCTTT.

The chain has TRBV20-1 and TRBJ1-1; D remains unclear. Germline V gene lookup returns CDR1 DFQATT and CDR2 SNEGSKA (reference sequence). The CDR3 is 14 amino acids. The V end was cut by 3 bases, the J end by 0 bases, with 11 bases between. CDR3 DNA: TGCAGTGCTAGTCCGGACGGATTGAACACTGAAGCTTTCTTT. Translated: CSASPDGLNTEAFF.

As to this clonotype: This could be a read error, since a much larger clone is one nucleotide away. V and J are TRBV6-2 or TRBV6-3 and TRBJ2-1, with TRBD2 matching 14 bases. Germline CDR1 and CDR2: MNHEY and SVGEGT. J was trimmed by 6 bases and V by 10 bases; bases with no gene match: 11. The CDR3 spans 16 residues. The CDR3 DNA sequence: TGTGCCATCAGCGCCGGGACTAGCGGGAGATCCAATGAGCAGTTCTTC. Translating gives CAISAGTSGRSNEQFF.

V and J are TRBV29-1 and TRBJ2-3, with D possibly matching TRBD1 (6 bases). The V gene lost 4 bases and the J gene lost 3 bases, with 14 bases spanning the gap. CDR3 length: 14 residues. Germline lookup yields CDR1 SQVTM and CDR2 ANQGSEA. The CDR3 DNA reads TGCAGCGTTGTTCCCTGGACAGATACAGATACGCAGTATTTT. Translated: CSVVPWTDTDTQYF.

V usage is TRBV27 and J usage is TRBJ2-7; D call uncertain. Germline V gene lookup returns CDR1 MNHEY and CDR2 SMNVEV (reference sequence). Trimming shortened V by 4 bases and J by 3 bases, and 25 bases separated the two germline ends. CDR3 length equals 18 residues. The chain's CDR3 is CASSSPLSQRPNFYEQYF. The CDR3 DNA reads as TGTGCCAGCAGTTCCCCCCTCAGCCAGAGACCCAATTTCTACGAGCAGTACTTC.

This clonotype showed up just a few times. The CDR3 sequence: CASRLAGVLGELFF. CDR3 nucleotide sequence: TGTGCCAGCAGACTAGCGGGAGTACTCGGGGAGCTGTTTTTT. V gene TRBV28 combines with J gene TRBJ2-2; 11 nucleotides agree with TRBD2. This CDR3 has 14 residues. CDR1 is MDHEN, CDR2 SYDVKM, per germline. V dropped 6 bases and J dropped 7; count of bases not matched to a gene: 4.

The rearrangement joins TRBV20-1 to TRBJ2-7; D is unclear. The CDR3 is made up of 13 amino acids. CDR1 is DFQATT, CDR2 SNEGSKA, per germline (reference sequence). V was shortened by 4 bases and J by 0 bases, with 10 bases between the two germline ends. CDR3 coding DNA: TGCAGTGCTATATCCAGGACCTCCTACGAGCAGTACTTC. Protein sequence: CSAISRTSYEQYF.

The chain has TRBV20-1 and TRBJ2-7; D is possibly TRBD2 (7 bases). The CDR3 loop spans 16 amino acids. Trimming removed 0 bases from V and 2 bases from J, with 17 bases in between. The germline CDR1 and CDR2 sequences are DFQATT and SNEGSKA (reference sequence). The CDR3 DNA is TGCAGTGCTAGAGATCCAGGGGCTAGCGGAACCTACGAGCAGTACTTC. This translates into CSARDPGASGTYEQYF.